What follows describes a single TCR beta chain. The CDR3 loop spans 14 amino acids. Between the trimmed V and J ends, which lost 7 bases and 4 bases, there was a span of 16 bases. Germline CDR1 MNHEY, CDR2 SVGAGI. This entry belongs to a study of blood T cell repertoires in COVID-19. Whole-study context: Whether acute or convalescent, the COVID-19 samples came from the United States, Italy and Spain. T cells, B-cell-depleted T cells, or PBMCs supplied cDNA or gDNA.

As originally analysed: Estimates of nucleated cell counts were drawn from the amplification of reference gene primers. Profiling relied on immunoSEQ multiplex PCR, and the TCRdb table lists in-frame clones only, not all of them. That table supplies the V and J calls and clone size; D and trimming were determined from the DNA. The data contain some 150,000 clones, approximately 80% of them singletons. The chain is built from TRBV6-5 and TRBJ1-1, with D perhaps TRBD1 (6 bases). This TCR was recovered from a woman between 45 and 65 years old with acute or convalescent COVID-19. The sequencing sample was made of peripheral blood. CDR3 DNA sequence: TGTGCCAGCACCTTTGACAGGACCCGCACTGAAGCTTTCTTT. It encodes CASTFDRTRTEAFF.